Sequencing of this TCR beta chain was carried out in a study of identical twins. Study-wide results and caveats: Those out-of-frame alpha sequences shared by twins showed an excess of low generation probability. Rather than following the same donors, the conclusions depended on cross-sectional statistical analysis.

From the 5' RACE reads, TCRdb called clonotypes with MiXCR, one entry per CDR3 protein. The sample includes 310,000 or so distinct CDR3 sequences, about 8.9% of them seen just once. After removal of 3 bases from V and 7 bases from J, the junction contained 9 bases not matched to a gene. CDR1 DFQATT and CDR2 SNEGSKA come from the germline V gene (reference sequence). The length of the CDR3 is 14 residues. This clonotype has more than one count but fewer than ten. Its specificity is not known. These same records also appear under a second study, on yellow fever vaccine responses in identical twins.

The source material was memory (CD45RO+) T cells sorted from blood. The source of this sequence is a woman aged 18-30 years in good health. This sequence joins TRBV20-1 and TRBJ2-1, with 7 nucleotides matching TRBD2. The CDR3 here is CSASSAGVGNEQFF. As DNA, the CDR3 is TGCAGTGCTAGCTCCGCGGGAGTCGGGAATGAGCAGTTCTTC.